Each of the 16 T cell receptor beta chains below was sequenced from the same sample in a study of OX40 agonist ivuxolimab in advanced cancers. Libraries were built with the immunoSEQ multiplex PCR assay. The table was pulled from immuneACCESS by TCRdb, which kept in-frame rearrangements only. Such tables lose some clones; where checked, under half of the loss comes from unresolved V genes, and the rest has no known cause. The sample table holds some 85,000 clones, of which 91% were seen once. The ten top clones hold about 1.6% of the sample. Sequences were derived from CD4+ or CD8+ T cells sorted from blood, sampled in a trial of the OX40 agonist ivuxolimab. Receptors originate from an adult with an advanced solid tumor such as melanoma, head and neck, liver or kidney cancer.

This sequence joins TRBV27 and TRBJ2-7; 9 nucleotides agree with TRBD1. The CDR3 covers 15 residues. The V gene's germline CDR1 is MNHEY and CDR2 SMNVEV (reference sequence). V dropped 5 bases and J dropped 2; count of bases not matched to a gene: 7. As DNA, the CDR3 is TGTGCCAGCAGTGAGGCCGGGACAGGGACCTACGAGCAGTACTTC. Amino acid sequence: CASSEAGTGTYEQYF.

The chain's CDR3 is CASSKRSGIETQYF. CDR3 in DNA: TGTGCCAGCAGCAAACGGTCAGGGATAGAGACCCAGTACTTC. The V call is TRBV14, the J call TRBJ2-5, with TRBD1 as a possible D gene (5 bases). This CDR3 contains 14 residues. Trimming pared 5 bases from V and 4 bases from J, leaving 14 bases between. CDR1 and CDR2 from the germline V gene are SGHDN and FVKESK.

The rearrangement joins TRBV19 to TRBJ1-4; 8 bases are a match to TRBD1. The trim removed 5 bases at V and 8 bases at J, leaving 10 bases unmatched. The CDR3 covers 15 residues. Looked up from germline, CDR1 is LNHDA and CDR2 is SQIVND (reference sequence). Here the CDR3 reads CASSGPGTGKEKLFF. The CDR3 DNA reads TGTGCCAGTAGTGGACCCGGGACAGGAAAAGAAAAACTGTTTTTT.

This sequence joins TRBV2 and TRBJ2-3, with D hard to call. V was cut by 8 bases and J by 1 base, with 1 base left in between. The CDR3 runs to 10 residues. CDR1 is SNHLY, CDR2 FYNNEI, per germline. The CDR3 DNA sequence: TGTGCCAGCGGCACAGATACGCAGTATTTT. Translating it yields CASGTDTQYF.

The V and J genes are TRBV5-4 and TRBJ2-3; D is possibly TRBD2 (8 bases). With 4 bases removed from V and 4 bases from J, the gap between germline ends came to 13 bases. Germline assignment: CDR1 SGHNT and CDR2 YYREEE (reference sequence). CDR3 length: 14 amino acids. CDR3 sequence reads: CASSRQGLADTQYF. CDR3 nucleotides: TGTGCCAGCAGCAGACAGGGACTAGCAGATACGCAGTATTTT.

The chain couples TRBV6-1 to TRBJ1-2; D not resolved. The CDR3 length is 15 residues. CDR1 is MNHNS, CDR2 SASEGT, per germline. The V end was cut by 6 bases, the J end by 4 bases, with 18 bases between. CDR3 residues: CASSEHVTVSYGYTF. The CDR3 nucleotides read TGTGCCAGCAGCGAACACGTGACTGTTTCCTATGGCTACACCTTC.

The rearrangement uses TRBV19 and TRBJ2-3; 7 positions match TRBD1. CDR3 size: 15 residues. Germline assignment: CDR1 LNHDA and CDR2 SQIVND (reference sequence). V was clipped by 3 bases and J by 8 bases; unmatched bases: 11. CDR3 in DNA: TGTGCCAGTAGTATGAAAGGGGGCCCCTTCGGTACGCAGTATTTT. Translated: CASSMKGGPFGTQYF.

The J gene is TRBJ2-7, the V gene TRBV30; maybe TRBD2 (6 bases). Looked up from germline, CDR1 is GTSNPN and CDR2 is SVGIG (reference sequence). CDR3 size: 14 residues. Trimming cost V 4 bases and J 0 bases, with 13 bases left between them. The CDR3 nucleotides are TGTGCCTGGAAGAGTGGGGGGAACTCCTACGAGCAGTACTTC. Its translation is CAWKSGGNSYEQYF.

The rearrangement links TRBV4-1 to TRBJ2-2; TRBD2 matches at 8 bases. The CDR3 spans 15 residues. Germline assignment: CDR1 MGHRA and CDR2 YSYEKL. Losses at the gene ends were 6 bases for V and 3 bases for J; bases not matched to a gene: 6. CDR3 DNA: TGCGCCAGCAGACATACTAGCGGAGACACCGGGGAGCTGTTTTTT. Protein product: CASRHTSGDTGELFF.

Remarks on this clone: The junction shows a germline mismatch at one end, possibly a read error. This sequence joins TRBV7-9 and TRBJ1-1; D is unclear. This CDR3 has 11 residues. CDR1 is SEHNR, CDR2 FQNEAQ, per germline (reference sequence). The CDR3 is CASSLDSEISF. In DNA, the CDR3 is TGTGCCAGCAGCTTAGACAGTGAGATCTCATTT.

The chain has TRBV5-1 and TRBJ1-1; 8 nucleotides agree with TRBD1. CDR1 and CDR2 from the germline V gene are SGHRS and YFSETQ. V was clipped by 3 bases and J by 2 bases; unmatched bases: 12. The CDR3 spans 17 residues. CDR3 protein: CASSYSGTGSRNTEAFF. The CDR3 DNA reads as TGCGCCAGCAGCTACTCCGGGACAGGTTCAAGAAACACTGAAGCTTTCTTT.

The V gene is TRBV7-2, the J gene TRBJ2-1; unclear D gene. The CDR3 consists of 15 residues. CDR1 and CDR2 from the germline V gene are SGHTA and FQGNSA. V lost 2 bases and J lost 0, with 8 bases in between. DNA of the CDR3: TGTGCCAGCAGCTTAATGGCTGCCTCCTACAATGAGCAGTTCTTC. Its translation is CASSLMAASYNEQFF.

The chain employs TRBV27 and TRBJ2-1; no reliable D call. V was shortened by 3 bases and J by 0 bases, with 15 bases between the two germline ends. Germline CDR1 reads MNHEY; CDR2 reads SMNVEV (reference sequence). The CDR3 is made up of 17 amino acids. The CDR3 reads CASSFGEWPSSYNEQFF. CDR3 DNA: TGTGCCAGCAGTTTCGGTGAGTGGCCCAGCTCCTACAATGAGCAGTTCTTC.

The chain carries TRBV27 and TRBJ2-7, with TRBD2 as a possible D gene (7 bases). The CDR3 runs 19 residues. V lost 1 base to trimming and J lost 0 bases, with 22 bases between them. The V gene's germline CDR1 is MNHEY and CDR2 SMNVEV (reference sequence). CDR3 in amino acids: CASSLWGGAQAASSYEQYF. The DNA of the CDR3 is TGTGCCAGCAGTTTATGGGGGGGGGCCCAAGCGGCTAGCTCCTACGAGCAGTACTTC.

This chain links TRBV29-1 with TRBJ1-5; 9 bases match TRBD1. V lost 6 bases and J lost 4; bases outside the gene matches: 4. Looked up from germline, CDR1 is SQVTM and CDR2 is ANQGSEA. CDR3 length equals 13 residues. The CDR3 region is CSVGQGINQPQHF. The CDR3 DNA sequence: TGCAGCGTGGGACAGGGAATTAATCAGCCCCAGCATTTT.

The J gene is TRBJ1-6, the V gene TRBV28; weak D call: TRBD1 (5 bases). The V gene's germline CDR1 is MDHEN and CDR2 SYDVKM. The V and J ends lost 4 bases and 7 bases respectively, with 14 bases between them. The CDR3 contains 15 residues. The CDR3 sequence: CASSSSQGQNSPLHF. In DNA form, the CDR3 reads TGTGCCAGCAGTTCCTCTCAGGGCCAAAATTCACCCCTCCACTTT.